The clone carrying this T cell receptor (beta chain) was recorded only once. What it binds is not known. With a J-beta primer mix and a sample-barcoded 5' primer, a second PCR ran about 7 to 12 cycles. TCRdb fed the 5' RACE reads into MiXCR, producing one record per CDR3 protein. The sample carries around 1,000,000 distinct CDR3 sequences, 30% to 40% recorded once. The sample originates from a study of blood T cells in healthy people across ages. Every donor gave 9.5 to 10 milliliters of peripheral blood. Study-wide findings and caveats: Underestimates were what the diversity estimates from one million T cells were considered to be. Higher diversity and more naive CD4+ cells were features of long-lived donors, compared to aged donors.

Germline V gene data show CDR1 as SGHTA and CDR2 as FQGNSA. V shed 4 bases and J 9 bases; nucleotides not matched to a gene: 6. This CDR3 contains 13 residues. The source material was blood. This receptor was identified in a man aged 18 to 29 in good health. The chain joins TRBV7-2 to TRBJ2-3; the match to TRBD1 covers 8 bases. In DNA form, the CDR3 reads TGTACCAGCAGCTCAGGACAGGGAAGGACGCAGTATTTT. Translating it yields CTSSSGQGRTQYF. Full variable domain (rest looked up from reference TRBV7-2 and TRBJ2-3): GAGVSQSPSNKVTEKGKDVELRCDPISGHTALYWYRQSLGQGLEFLIYFQGNSAPDKSGLPSDRFSAERTGGSVSTLTIQRTQQEDSAVYLCTSSSGQGRTQYFGPGTRLTVL.